This is a list of T cell receptor beta chains from one sample in a study of blood T cell repertoires in COVID-19. Some clones are missing from TCRdb's copy, which holds only in-frame ones; the method was immunoSEQ multiplex PCR. The profile shows fewer than 75,000 clones, over 70% of them singletons. The specimen sequenced was peripheral blood. The receptors derive from a man in his fifties or sixties with acute or convalescent COVID-19. The CDR3 runs from the conserved cysteine through the conserved F or W. A D gene is named only where the DNA matches it firmly. Clone size is stated in some rows and not others, as once, few, many or a class when expanded.

CDR3: CASSTRDSLGEQYF; DNA: TGTGCCAGCAGCACACGGGACTCCCTTGGGGAGCAGTACTTC; D: .; V: TRBV7-8; J: TRBJ2-7; size: .
CDR3: CASSATEGNQPQHF; DNA: TGTGCCAGCAGTGCGACAGAAGGAAATCAGCCCCAGCATTTT; D: .; V: TRBV2; J: TRBJ1-5; size: .
CDR3: CAWSENTGGDQPQHF; DNA: TGTGCCTGGAGTGAAAACACGGGAGGGGATCAGCCCCAGCATTTT; D: .; V: TRBV30; J: TRBJ1-5; size: .
CDR3: CASGGIAGEDTGELFF; DNA: TGTGCTAGTGGTGGGATAGCGGGGGAGGACACCGGGGAGCTGTTTTTT; D: TRBD2; V: TRBV12-5; J: TRBJ2-2; size: once
CDR3: CASSPPAEGWGTQYF; DNA: TGTGCTAGTTCTCCCCCGGCGGAGGGATGGGGTACGCAGTATTTT; D: .; V: TRBV12-5; J: TRBJ2-3; size: .
CDR3: CASSYSGGGLYNEQFF; DNA: TGTGCCAGCAGTTACTCGGGCGGGGGCCTCTACAATGAGCAGTTCTTC; D: .; V: TRBV6-5; J: TRBJ2-1; size: .
CDR3: CASSENRGANEKLFF; DNA: TGTGCCAGCAGTGAGAACAGGGGAGCTAATGAAAAACTGTTTTTT; D: TRBD1; V: TRBV2; J: TRBJ1-4; size: .
CDR3: CASSSFGQGGTEAFF; DNA: TGTGCCAGCAGCTCATTCGGTCAGGGAGGCACTGAAGCTTTCTTT; D: .; V: TRBV7-2; J: TRBJ1-1; size: .
CDR3: CASSYGGQNTGELFF; DNA: TGTGCCAGCAGCTATGGAGGCCAGAACACCGGGGAGCTGTTTTTT; D: .; V: TRBV11-3; J: TRBJ2-2; size: .
CDR3: CASSFGGENTEAFF; DNA: TGTGCCAGCAGCTTTGGGGGGGAAAACACTGAAGCTTTCTTT; D: .; V: TRBV7-9; J: TRBJ1-1; size: .
CDR3: CASSWGGAGYGYTF; DNA: TGTGCCAGCAGCTGGGGGGGCGCGGGCTATGGCTACACCTTC; D: .; V: TRBV7-2; J: TRBJ1-2; size: .
CDR3: CASSLEQGANYGYTF; DNA: TGCGCCAGCAGCTTGGAACAGGGGGCCAACTATGGCTACACCTTC; D: TRBD1; V: TRBV5-1; J: TRBJ1-2; size: .
CDR3: CASSYSTLAGGYEQYF; DNA: TGTGCCAGCAGTTACTCGACCCTAGCGGGGGGGTACGAGCAGTACTTC; D: TRBD2; V: TRBV6-5; J: TRBJ2-7; size: few
CDR3: CASKEVALAKNIQYF; DNA: TGTGCCAGTAAGGAGGTCGCGCTAGCCAAAAACATTCAGTACTTC; D: .; V: TRBV19; J: TRBJ2-4; size: .
CDR3: CASSQEGDYTDTQYF; DNA: TGCGCCAGCAGCCAAGAAGGGGACTACACAGATACGCAGTATTTT; D: TRBD2; V: TRBV4-1; J: TRBJ2-3; size: .
CDR3: CASSLARGRAGEKLFF; DNA: TGCGCCAGCAGCTTGGCTCGAGGCAGGGCCGGCGAAAAACTGTTTTTT; D: .; V: TRBV5-1; J: TRBJ1-4; size: .
CDR3: CSASEQGWTEAFF; DNA: TGCAGTGCGAGTGAACAGGGTTGGACTGAAGCTTTCTTT; D: .; V: TRBV20-1; J: TRBJ1-1; size: many
CDR3: CASNQGTPFSGANVLTF; DNA: TGTGCCAGCAATCAAGGGACACCCTTCTCTGGGGCCAACGTCCTGACTTTC; D: .; V: TRBV5-4; J: TRBJ2-6; size: .
CDR3: CASSRQGATLREQYF; DNA: TGTGCCAGTTCTCGACAGGGGGCTACCTTGAGGGAGCAGTACTTC; D: TRBD1; V: TRBV27; J: TRBJ2-7; size: once
CDR3: CASDAGEQFF; DNA: TGTGCCAGCGATGCTGGCGAGCAGTTCTTC; D: .; V: TRBV2; J: TRBJ2-1; size: .
CDR3: CASSLGSFNGEKLFF; DNA: TGTGCCAGCAGCTTAGGGTCCTTTAACGGTGAAAAACTGTTTTTT; D: .; V: TRBV11-2; J: TRBJ1-4; size: few
CDR3: CATAEHGGNVDEQFF; DNA: TGTGCCACCGCCGAACACGGGGGGAATGTCGATGAGCAGTTCTTC; D: TRBD2; V: TRBV24-1; J: TRBJ2-1; size: .